A selection of T cell receptor beta chains follows, all from one sample in a study of blood T cell repertoires in COVID-19. Profiling relied on immunoSEQ multiplex PCR, and the TCRdb table lists in-frame clones only, not all of them. The repertoire holds under 130,000 clones, with 69% as singletons. The sample was peripheral blood. These receptors were taken from a man older than 75 with acute or convalescent COVID-19. CDR3s include the opening cysteine and the closing phenylalanine or tryptophan. The D gene is left open where the match is weak. The listing skips clone size in some rows; elsewhere it reads once, few, many or a size class.

v_gene: TRBV9; j_gene: TRBJ2-7; d_gene: TRBD1; abundance: .; CDR3aa: CASSVHGTGSYEQYF; CDR3nt: TGTGCCAGCAGCGTACACGGGACAGGGTCCTACGAGCAGTACTTC
v_gene: TRBV28; j_gene: TRBJ2-7; d_gene: TRBD2; abundance: once; CDR3aa: CASSFLREAIYEQYF; CDR3nt: TGTGCCAGCAGTTTTCTCCGGGAGGCCATCTACGAGCAGTACTTC
v_gene: TRBV3-1/TRBV3-2; j_gene: TRBJ2-1; d_gene: .; abundance: .; CDR3aa: CASSPSGGEQFF; CDR3nt: TGTGCCAGCAGCCCATCCGGAGGCGAGCAGTTCTTC
v_gene: TRBV27; j_gene: TRBJ2-7; d_gene: .; abundance: .; CDR3aa: CASSSISYEQYF; CDR3nt: TGTGCCAGCAGTTCCATCTCCTACGAGCAGTACTTC
v_gene: TRBV6-5; j_gene: TRBJ1-5; d_gene: .; abundance: .; CDR3aa: CASSPNRVGNIQHF; CDR3nt: TGTGCCAGCAGCCCCAACAGGGTGGGGAATATCCAGCATTTT
v_gene: TRBV19; j_gene: TRBJ2-5; d_gene: TRBD2; abundance: .; CDR3aa: CASSLAGTPETQYF; CDR3nt: TGTGCCAGTAGCCTAGCGGGAACCCCAGAGACCCAGTACTTC
v_gene: TRBV7-8; j_gene: TRBJ2-1; d_gene: TRBD1; abundance: .; CDR3aa: CASSLQGASSYNEQFF; CDR3nt: TGTGCCAGCAGCTTACAGGGGGCAAGCTCCTACAATGAGCAGTTCTTC
v_gene: TRBV18; j_gene: TRBJ1-1; d_gene: TRBD1; abundance: .; CDR3aa: CASSRDRDEAFF; CDR3nt: TGTGCCAGCTCACGTGACAGGGATGAAGCTTTCTTT
v_gene: TRBV4-2; j_gene: TRBJ1-1; d_gene: .; abundance: many; CDR3aa: CASSQEGGTEAFF; CDR3nt: TGTGCCAGCAGCCAAGAAGGGGGCACTGAAGCTTTCTTT
v_gene: TRBV5-4; j_gene: TRBJ2-3; d_gene: .; abundance: .; CDR3aa: CASSSRQRKVADTQYF; CDR3nt: TGTGCCAGCAGCTCCCGACAGAGGAAAGTGGCAGATACGCAGTATTTT
v_gene: TRBV28; j_gene: TRBJ2-2; d_gene: .; abundance: once; CDR3aa: CASSFLTGELFF; CDR3nt: TGTGCCAGCAGTTTTTTAACCGGGGAGCTGTTTTTT
v_gene: TRBV24-1; j_gene: TRBJ2-1; d_gene: TRBD1; abundance: .; CDR3aa: CATSRQGAYNEQFF; CDR3nt: TGTGCCACCAGTCGACAGGGGGCCTACAATGAGCAGTTCTTC
v_gene: TRBV4-1; j_gene: TRBJ1-1; d_gene: TRBD1; abundance: .; CDR3aa: CASSPRTGGTEAFF; CDR3nt: TGCGCCAGCAGCCCAAGGACAGGGGGTACTGAAGCTTTCTTT
v_gene: TRBV5-1; j_gene: TRBJ2-2; d_gene: .; abundance: .; CDR3aa: CASSILANTGELFF; CDR3nt: TGCGCCAGCAGCATACTAGCGAACACCGGGGAGCTGTTTTTT
v_gene: TRBV6-5; j_gene: TRBJ1-1; d_gene: .; abundance: .; CDR3aa: CASSSGGAGRTEAFF; CDR3nt: TGTGCCAGCAGTTCGGGAGGGGCCGGGAGAACTGAAGCTTTCTTT
v_gene: TRBV27; j_gene: TRBJ2-2; d_gene: TRBD2; abundance: once; CDR3aa: CASKIAGYRAGELFF; CDR3nt: TGTGCCAGCAAGATAGCGGGTTACCGAGCCGGGGAGCTGTTTTTT
v_gene: TRBV5-4; j_gene: TRBJ1-6; d_gene: TRBD1; abundance: .; CDR3aa: CASSSGTGKRSYNSPLHF; CDR3nt: TGTGCCAGCAGCTCAGGGACAGGGAAACGCTCCTATAATTCACCCCTCCACTTT
v_gene: TRBV6-4; j_gene: TRBJ2-1; d_gene: TRBD2; abundance: .; CDR3aa: CASSAVSGSYNEQFF; CDR3nt: TGTGCCAGCAGTGCTGTTAGCGGGTCCTACAATGAGCAGTTCTTC
v_gene: TRBV9; j_gene: TRBJ1-1; d_gene: .; abundance: few; CDR3aa: CASSLSGGEAFF; CDR3nt: TGTGCCAGCAGCCTTTCGGGGGGGGAAGCTTTCTTT
v_gene: TRBV2; j_gene: TRBJ1-1; d_gene: TRBD1; abundance: .; CDR3aa: CASSLRTGATEAFF; CDR3nt: TGTGCCAGCAGTCTTCGGACAGGGGCCACTGAAGCTTTCTTT
v_gene: TRBV10-3; j_gene: TRBJ2-1; d_gene: TRBD2; abundance: .; CDR3aa: CAISDFSGRANGNEQFF; CDR3nt: TGTGCCATCAGTGATTTTAGCGGGAGGGCCAACGGCAATGAGCAGTTCTTC
v_gene: TRBV6-5; j_gene: TRBJ2-7; d_gene: TRBD1; abundance: .; CDR3aa: CASTGQGTYEQYF; CDR3nt: TGTGCCAGCACGGGACAGGGAACCTACGAGCAGTACTTC
v_gene: TRBV27; j_gene: TRBJ1-1; d_gene: TRBD1; abundance: few; CDR3aa: CASSLMTGVWTEAFF; CDR3nt: TGTGCCAGCAGTTTAATGACAGGGGTATGGACTGAAGCTTTCTTT
v_gene: TRBV19; j_gene: TRBJ1-6; d_gene: TRBD1; abundance: few; CDR3aa: CASSASGTANSPLHF; CDR3nt: TGTGCCAGTAGTGCCTCCGGGACAGCGAATTCACCCCTCCACTTT
v_gene: TRBV14; j_gene: TRBJ2-1; d_gene: TRBD2; abundance: .; CDR3aa: CASSGRLAGGPGNEQFF; CDR3nt: TGTGCCAGCAGCGGCCGACTAGCGGGAGGGCCAGGTAATGAGCAGTTCTTC
v_gene: TRBV2; j_gene: TRBJ2-1; d_gene: .; abundance: .; CDR3aa: CASSAAQFENEQFF; CDR3nt: TGTGCCAGCAGCGCGGCACAATTCGAGAATGAGCAGTTCTTC
v_gene: TRBV5-4; j_gene: TRBJ2-3; d_gene: .; abundance: .; CDR3aa: CASSPTTSSDTQYF; CDR3nt: TGTGCCAGCAGCCCAACCACTAGTTCAGATACGCAGTATTTT
v_gene: TRBV6-1; j_gene: TRBJ2-1; d_gene: .; abundance: .; CDR3aa: CASRENRGGLFYNEQFF; CDR3nt: TGTGCCAGCAGGGAAAACAGGGGGGGTTTGTTCTACAATGAGCAGTTCTTC